A single sample is the source of the 19 T cell receptor beta chains below, sequenced in a study of T cells in Graves' hyperthyroidism and ophthalmopathy. TCR beta CDR3 regions were amplified from RNA. An initial round of RT-PCR targeting the TCR CDR3 relied on the HTBI primer set. TCRdb processed the multiplex PCR reads anew with MiXCR; each CDR3 protein has one entry. In the table there are around 610,000 distinct CDR3 sequences, about 14% of which are singletons. The sample comprised blood. The receptor source for this set is a woman aged 40 to 49 with Graves' ophthalmopathy.

The chain links TRBV11-3 to TRBJ2-7, with D maybe TRBD2 (6 bases). V was clipped by 3 bases and J by 7 bases, with 16 bases between them. The CDR3 length is 14 residues. CDR1 and CDR2 (germline): SGHNT, YENEEA. CDR3 sequence (DNA): TGTGCCAGCAGCTTCGGGGGAGTCCTAGGGGAGCAGTACTTC. It encodes CASSFGGVLGEQYF.

This chain joins TRBV18 and TRBJ1-2, with 8 nucleotides matching TRBD1. Germline V CDR1 and CDR2: KGHSH, LQKENI. The V gene end was trimmed by 3 bases and the J gene end by 8 bases; junction bases not matched to a gene: 11. The CDR3 covers 15 residues. For the CDR3, the DNA is TGTGCCAGCTCACCCACCTCTTCAGGGGGCGGCGGCTACACCTTC. The encoded protein is CASSPTSSGGGGYTF.

The rearrangement links TRBV3-1 to TRBJ1-3; D unclear. The CDR3 has 14 amino acids. The germline gives CDR1 LGHDT, CDR2 YNNKEL (reference sequence). Trimming took off 4 bases at V and 4 bases at J, with 11 bases between the two ends. The CDR3 region has the DNA TGTGCCAGCAGCCCCTCCGGAGACGGAAACACCATATATTTT. This codes for CASSPSGDGNTIYF. The full variable domain, its missing parts supplied by reference TRBV3-1 and TRBJ1-3, is DTAVSQTPKYLVTQMGNDKSIKCEQNLGHDTMYWYKQDSKKFLKIMFSYNNKELIINETVPNRFSPKSPDKAHLNLHINSLELGDSAVYFCASSPSGDGNTIYFGEGSWLTVV.

This clonotype was picked up many times. The chain carries TRBV2 and TRBJ1-3; D remains ambiguous. Germline assignment: CDR1 SNHLY and CDR2 FYNNEI. The CDR3 loop spans 10 amino acids. V dropped 8 bases and J dropped 6 bases, with 5 bases sitting between them. CDR3 in amino acids: CASVENTIYF. The CDR3 DNA reads TGTGCCAGCGTCGAAAACACCATATATTTT. Combining the CDR3 with reference TRBV2 and TRBJ1-3 gives the whole variable domain EPEVTQTPSHQVTQMGQEVILRCVPISNHLYFYWYRQILGQKVEFLVSFYNNEISEKSEIFDDQFSVERPDGSNFTLKIRSTKLEDSAMYFCASVENTIYFGEGSWLTVV.

About this clonotype itself: A read error may be the cause here, since a much bigger clone is one base away. CDR3 sequence: CASSFLTSLETQYF. The CDR3 DNA follows: TGTGCCAGCAGCTTTCTGACTAGTCTAGAGACCCAGTACTTC. The chain employs TRBV13 and TRBJ2-5; possibly TRBD2 for D (6 bases). The germline V gene encodes CDR1 PRHDT and CDR2 FYEKMQ (reference sequence). The CDR3 runs 14 residues. The V end lost 3 bases, the J end lost 4 bases, and 12 bases lay between the germline ends.

V is TRBV4-1 and J is TRBJ2-6; D is ambiguous. Looked up from germline, CDR1 is MGHRA and CDR2 is YSYEKL. The V end lost 4 bases, the J end lost 0 bases, and 19 bases lay between the germline ends. The CDR3 is made up of 19 amino acids. In nucleotides, the CDR3 is TGCGCCAGCAGCCCTCGCAGCCTCAGTGTTTCCTCTGGGGCCAACGTCCTGACTTTC. This encodes CASSPRSLSVSSGANVLTF.

This clonotype was found a few times. The V gene is TRBV18, the J gene TRBJ1-1; TRBD1 agrees at 8 bases. CDR3 length: 13 residues. The germline V gene has CDR1 KGHSH and CDR2 LQKENI. The J segment lost 8 bases and the V segment lost 3 bases, leaving 5 bases of the junction unmatched. The CDR3 is CASSPQTGEEAFF. The DNA of the CDR3 is TGTGCCAGCTCACCTCAGACAGGGGAAGAAGCTTTCTTT.

This clonotype has at least ten counts. V is TRBV28 and J is TRBJ1-2; D gene unclear. Germline CDR1 MDHEN, CDR2 SYDVKM. The CDR3 contains 13 residues. V lost 2 bases and J lost 8, with 12 bases in between. The CDR3 region is CASSLQEGRGYTF. CDR3 coding DNA: TGTGCCAGCAGTTTACAAGAGGGAAGGGGCTACACCTTC.

This clonotype was detected many times. The chain recombines TRBV11-1 with TRBJ2-7; a possible D gene is TRBD1 (6 bases). The CDR3 is 15 amino acids. V was shortened by 0 bases and J by 0 bases, with 9 bases between the two germline ends. Germline assignment: CDR1 SGHAT and CDR2 FQDESV (reference sequence). The CDR3 spells CASSLARGGSYEQYF. DNA for the CDR3: TGTGCCAGCAGCTTAGCGAGAGGGGGCTCCTACGAGCAGTACTTC.

This sequence joins TRBV7-9 and TRBJ1-2; D gene ambiguous. Germline V gene sequence: CDR1 SEHNR, CDR2 FQNEAQ (reference sequence). The germline V and J ends were trimmed by 5 bases and 2 bases, with 15 bases remaining between them. There are 15 residues in the CDR3. CDR3 region: CASSASRSENYGYTF. In DNA, the CDR3 is TGTGCCAGCAGCGCATCTAGGAGCGAGAACTATGGCTACACCTTC.

The V gene is TRBV2, the J gene TRBJ2-5; D not resolved. The length of the CDR3 is 14 residues. With 6 bases removed from V and 2 bases from J, the gap between germline ends came to 13 bases. The V gene's germline CDR1 is SNHLY and CDR2 FYNNEI. CDR3: CASRAMQIQETQYF. The CDR3, as DNA: TGTGCCAGCAGGGCGATGCAGATACAAGAGACCCAGTACTTC. The full variable domain, with the rest looked up from reference TRBV2 and TRBJ2-5, is EPEVTQTPSHQVTQMGQEVILRCVPISNHLYFYWYRQILGQKVEFLVSFYNNEISEKSEIFDDQFSVERPDGSNFTLKIRSTKLEDSAMYFCASRAMQIQETQYFGPGTRLLVL.

V usage is TRBV4-1 and J usage is TRBJ2-2; the D gene is possibly TRBD1 (7 bases). Germline-derived CDR1 and CDR2 are MGHRA and YSYEKL. V shed 5 bases and J shed 3 bases, with 13 bases lying between them. CDR3 length: 15 residues. The CDR3 loop is CASSRGRGDTGELFF. The CDR3 bases are TGCGCCAGCAGCAGGGGCAGGGGGGACACCGGGGAGCTGTTTTTT.

This clonotype was recorded at least ten times. The genes are TRBV28 and TRBJ1-2; 8 nucleotides agree with TRBD1. Per germline, CDR1 MDHEN and CDR2 SYDVKM. CDR3 size: 13 residues. The trim removed 7 bases at V and 3 bases at J, leaving 4 bases unmatched. CDR3 in amino acids: CASITTGDYGYTF. For the CDR3, the DNA is TGTGCCAGCATTACGACAGGGGACTATGGCTACACCTTC.

The CDR3 bases are TGTGCCAGCAATTGGGCGCTGACAGTGGACTCTGGAAACACCATATATTTT. This gives the protein CASNWALTVDSGNTIYF. This sequence joins TRBV12-3 or TRBV12-4 and TRBJ1-3; D might be TRBD1 (5 bases). This CDR3 is 17 amino acids long. V was shortened by 7 bases and J by 0 bases, with 19 bases between the two germline ends.

This clonotype has ten or more counts. The chain combines TRBV7-9 with TRBJ2-7, with 11 bases fitting TRBD2. CDR1 and CDR2 (germline): SEHNR, FQNEAQ (reference sequence). The CDR3 runs 16 residues. The V segment lost 4 bases and the J segment 2 bases; nucleotides outside the gene matches: 7. Here the CDR3 reads CASSSPGLAVPYEQYF. DNA for the CDR3: TGTGCCAGCAGCTCGCCGGGACTAGCGGTTCCCTACGAGCAGTACTTC. Together with reference TRBV7-9 and TRBJ2-7, the CDR3 gives the full variable domain: DTGVSQNPRHKITKRGQNVTFRCDPISEHNRLYWYRQTLGQGPEFLTYFQNEAQLEKSRLLSDRFSAERPKGSFSTLEIQRTEQGDSAMYLCASSSPGLAVPYEQYFGPGTRLTVT.

This clonotype was found many times. The CDR3 loop reads CASSLRPGQGTTEAFF. The DNA for the CDR3 is TGCGCCAGCAGCTTGAGACCGGGACAGGGGACCACTGAAGCTTTCTTT. V and J are TRBV5-1 and TRBJ1-1; 10 nucleotides line up with TRBD1. CDR1 is SGHRS and CDR2 is YFSETQ in the germline V gene. This CDR3 has 16 residues. V trimming: 1 base; J trimming: 4 bases; junction bases outside the gene matches: 7.

A few counts support this clonotype. This chain uses TRBV5-1 with TRBJ1-1, with a tentative D call TRBD1 (6 bases). Trimming took 1 base from V and 7 from J, leaving 11 bases between them. The CDR3 runs to 13 residues. Germline CDR1 and CDR2: SGHRS and YFSETQ. In nucleotides, the CDR3 is TGCGCCAGCAGCTTGTGGGTGGACAGTGAAGCTTTCTTT. It yields the protein CASSLWVDSEAFF.

This clonotype was observed many times. The rearrangement uses TRBV27 and TRBJ2-7; D may be TRBD2 (6 bases). Germline CDR1 and CDR2: MNHEY and SMNVEV (reference sequence). This CDR3 is 14 amino acids long. The V gene lost 5 bases and the J gene lost 0 bases, with 11 bases spanning the gap. The CDR3 DNA sequence: TGTGCCAGCAGTATTACCGGGAGCTCCTACGAGCAGTACTTC. It specifies CASSITGSSYEQYF.

This clonotype was seen many times. The chain employs TRBV6-2 or TRBV6-3 and TRBJ1-5; the D is unclear. This CDR3 spans 16 amino acids. Trimming removed 2 bases at V and 1 base at J, with 12 bases between. Germline CDR1 and CDR2: MNHEY and SVGEGT. In nucleotides, the CDR3 is TGTGCCAGCAGTTACATCCCTATTTACAGCAATCAGCCCCAGCATTTT. Translated: CASSYIPIYSNQPQHF.